These 2 T cell receptor beta chains originate from one sample sequenced in a study of a mutant IDH1 vaccine in newly diagnosed glioma. Time point denoted: week 11, during vaccination. The investigators gave 300 ug of mutant IDH1 20-mer peptide in each vaccine dose, together with topical imiquimod. These receptors have no identified antigens. Only in-frame clones appear in the TCRdb table, and some are missing; sequencing was by immunoSEQ multiplex PCR. The table includes fewer than 75,000 clones, approximately 84% detected once. Sequencing used PBMCs, obtained from a glioma patient whose treatment included an IDH1 peptide vaccine. These receptor sequences come from a woman in her forties or fifties with glioma.

This rearrangement joins TRBV7-9 to TRBJ2-7, with D unresolved. V was trimmed by 8 bases and J by 0 bases, leaving 20 bases between them. CDR1 and CDR2 (germline): SEHNR, FQNEAQ (reference sequence). The CDR3 extends over 16 amino acids. CDR3 DNA sequence: TGTGCCAGCGCTAAGGGTGCGGCGGCAAGCTCCTACGAGCAGTACTTC. Residues: CASAKGAAASSYEQYF.

Here the CDR3 DNA reads TGTGCCAGCTCACCACCGGGCAGGGAGTACGAGCAGTACTTC. Amino acid sequence: CASSPPGREYEQYF. The chain is built from TRBV18 and TRBJ2-7, with D possibly called TRBD1 or TRBD2 (5 bases each). Trimming pared 0 bases from V and 4 bases from J, leaving 10 bases between. The CDR3 loop spans 14 amino acids. Germline assignment: CDR1 KGHSH and CDR2 LQKENI.